The TCR beta chain described here comes from a study of CD8 T cells in ankylosing spondylitis. Study-wide results and caveats: Fewer than 10 highly homologous variants formed a TCR beta motif that appeared characteristic of ankylosing spondylitis blood. Prior work had noted some motif variants in reactive arthritis blood and synovial fluid.

TCRdb re-derived calls from the 5' RACE reads in MiXCR, one entry per CDR3 protein. This table holds about 250,000 distinct CDR3 sequences, roughly a third found once. This clonotype was detected a few times. Its cognate antigen is unknown. Trimming cost V 6 bases and J 1 base, with 12 bases left between them. CDR3 size: 14 residues. The clonotype was recovered from a male donor with ankylosing spondylitis or in good health (not recorded which). The sample comprised blood, either unsorted or a sorted T cell fraction (not recorded which). V gene TRBV12-3 or TRBV12-4 combines with J gene TRBJ1-1; D gene unclear. For the CDR3, the DNA is TGTGCCAGCAGCGCGGGCCTTAAGAACACTGAAGCTTTCTTT. This sequence encodes CASSAGLKNTEAFF.